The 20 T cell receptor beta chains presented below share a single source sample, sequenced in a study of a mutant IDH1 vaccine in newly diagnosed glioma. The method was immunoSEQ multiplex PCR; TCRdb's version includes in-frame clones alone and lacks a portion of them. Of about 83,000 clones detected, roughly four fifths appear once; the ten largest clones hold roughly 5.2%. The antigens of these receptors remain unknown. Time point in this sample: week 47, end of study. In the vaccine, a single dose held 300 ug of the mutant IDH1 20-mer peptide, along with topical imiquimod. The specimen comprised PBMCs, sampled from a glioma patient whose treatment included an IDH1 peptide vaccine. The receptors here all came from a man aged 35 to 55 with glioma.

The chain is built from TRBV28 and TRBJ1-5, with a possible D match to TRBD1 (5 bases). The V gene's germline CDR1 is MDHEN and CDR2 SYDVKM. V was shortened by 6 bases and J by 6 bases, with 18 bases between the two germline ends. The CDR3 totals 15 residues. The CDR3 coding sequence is TGTGCCAGCAGCCCGCGCGGATCGGGGACTCAGCCCCAGCATTTT. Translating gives CASSPRGSGTQPQHF.

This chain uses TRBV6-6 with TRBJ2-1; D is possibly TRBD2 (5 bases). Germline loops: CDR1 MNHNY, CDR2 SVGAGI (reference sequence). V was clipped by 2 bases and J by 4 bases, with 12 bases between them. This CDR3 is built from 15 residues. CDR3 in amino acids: CASSYGRGLYNEQFF. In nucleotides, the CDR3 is TGTGCCAGCAGTTACGGACGAGGGCTTTACAATGAGCAGTTCTTC.

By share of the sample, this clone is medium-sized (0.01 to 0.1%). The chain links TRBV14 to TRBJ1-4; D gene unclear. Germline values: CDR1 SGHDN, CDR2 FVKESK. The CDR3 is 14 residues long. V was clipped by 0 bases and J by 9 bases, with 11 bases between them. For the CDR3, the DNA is TGTGCCAGCAGCCAAGATTTGGGTCAGAAAAAACTGTTTTTT. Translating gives CASSQDLGQKKLFF.

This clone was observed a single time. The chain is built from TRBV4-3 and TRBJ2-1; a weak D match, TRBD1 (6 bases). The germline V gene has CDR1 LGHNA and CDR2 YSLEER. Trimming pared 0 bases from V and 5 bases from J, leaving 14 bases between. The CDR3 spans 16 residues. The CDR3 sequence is CASSQDINRVNNEQFF. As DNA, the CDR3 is TGCGCCAGCAGCCAAGATATAAACAGGGTAAACAATGAGCAGTTCTTC.

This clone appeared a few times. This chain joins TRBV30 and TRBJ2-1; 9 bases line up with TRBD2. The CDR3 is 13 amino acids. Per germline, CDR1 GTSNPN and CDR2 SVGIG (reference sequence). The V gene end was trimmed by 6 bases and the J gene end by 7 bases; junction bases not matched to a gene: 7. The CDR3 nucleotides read TGTGCCTGTGGGCGGGAGGGCCGTAATGAGCAGTTCTTC. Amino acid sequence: CACGREGRNEQFF.

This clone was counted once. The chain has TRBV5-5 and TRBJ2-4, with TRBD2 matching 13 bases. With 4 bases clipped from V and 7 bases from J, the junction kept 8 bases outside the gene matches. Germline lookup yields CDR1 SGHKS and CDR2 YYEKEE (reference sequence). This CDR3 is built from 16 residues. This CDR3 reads CASSPGLAGVENIQYF. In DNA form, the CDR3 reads TGTGCCAGCAGCCCCGGACTAGCGGGAGTGGAGAACATTCAGTACTTC.

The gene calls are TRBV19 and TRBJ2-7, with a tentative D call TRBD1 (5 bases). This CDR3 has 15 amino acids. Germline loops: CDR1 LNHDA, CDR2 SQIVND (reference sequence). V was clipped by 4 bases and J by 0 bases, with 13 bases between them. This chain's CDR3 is CASSRSQGSSYEQYF. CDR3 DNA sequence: TGTGCCAGTAGTAGGAGCCAGGGAAGCTCCTACGAGCAGTACTTC.

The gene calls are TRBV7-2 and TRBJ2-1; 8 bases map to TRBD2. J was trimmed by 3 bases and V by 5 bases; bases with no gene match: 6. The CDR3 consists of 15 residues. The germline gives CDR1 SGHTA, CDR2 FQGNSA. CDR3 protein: CASSPRSGGYNEQFF. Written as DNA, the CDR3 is TGTGCCAGCAGCCCTAGGAGCGGGGGCTACAATGAGCAGTTCTTC.

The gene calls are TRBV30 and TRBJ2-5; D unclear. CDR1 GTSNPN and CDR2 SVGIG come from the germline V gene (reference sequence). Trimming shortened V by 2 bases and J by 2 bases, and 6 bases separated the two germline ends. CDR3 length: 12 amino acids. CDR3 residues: CAWSSGQETQYF. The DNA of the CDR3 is TGTGCCTGGAGTAGTGGGCAAGAGACCCAGTACTTC.

CDR3 in amino acids: CAISANTEQYF. CDR3 DNA: TGTGCCATCAGCGCCAATACCGAGCAGTACTTC. The chain carries TRBV10-3 and TRBJ2-7; D gene ambiguous. V dropped 6 bases and J dropped 6 bases, with 9 bases sitting between them. Per germline, CDR1 ENHRY and CDR2 SYGVKD. The CDR3 has 11 amino acids.

CDR3 sequence (DNA): TGTGCCATCAGCGAGGGTCACGGGGCGGGAAATGAGCAGTTCTTC. Encoded protein: CAISEGHGAGNEQFF. This rearrangement joins TRBV10-3 to TRBJ2-1, with a tentative D call TRBD2 (6 bases). This CDR3 is built from 15 residues. The germline CDR1 and CDR2 sequences are ENHRY and SYGVKD. V lost 6 bases and J lost 7, with 19 bases in between.

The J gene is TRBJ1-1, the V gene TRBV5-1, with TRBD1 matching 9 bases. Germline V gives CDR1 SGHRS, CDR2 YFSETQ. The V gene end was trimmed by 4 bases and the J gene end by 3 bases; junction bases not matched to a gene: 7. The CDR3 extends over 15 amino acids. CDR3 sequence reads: CASSLNGQGHTEAFF. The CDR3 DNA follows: TGCGCCAGCAGCCTTAACGGACAGGGGCACACTGAAGCTTTCTTT. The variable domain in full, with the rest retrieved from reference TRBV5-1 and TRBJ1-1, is KAGVTQTPRYLIKTRGQQVTLSCSPISGHRSVSWYQQTPGQGLQFLFEYFSETQRNKGNFPGRFSGRQFSNSRSEMNVSTLELGDSALYLCASSLNGQGHTEAFFGQGTRLTVV.

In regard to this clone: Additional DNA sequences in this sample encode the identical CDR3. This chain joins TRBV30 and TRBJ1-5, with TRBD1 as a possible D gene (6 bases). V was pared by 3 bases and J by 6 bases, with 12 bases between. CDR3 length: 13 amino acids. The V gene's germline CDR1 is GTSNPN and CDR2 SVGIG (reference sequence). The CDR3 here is CAWSLQGGQPQHF. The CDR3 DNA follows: TGTGCCTGGAGCTTACAGGGCGGTCAGCCCCAGCATTTT.

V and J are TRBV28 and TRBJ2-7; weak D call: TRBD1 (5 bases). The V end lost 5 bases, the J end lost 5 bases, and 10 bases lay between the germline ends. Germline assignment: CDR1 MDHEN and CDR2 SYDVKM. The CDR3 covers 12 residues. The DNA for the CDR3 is TGTGCCAGCAGTCCAGGGTGGCACGAGCAGTACTTC. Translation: CASSPGWHEQYF.

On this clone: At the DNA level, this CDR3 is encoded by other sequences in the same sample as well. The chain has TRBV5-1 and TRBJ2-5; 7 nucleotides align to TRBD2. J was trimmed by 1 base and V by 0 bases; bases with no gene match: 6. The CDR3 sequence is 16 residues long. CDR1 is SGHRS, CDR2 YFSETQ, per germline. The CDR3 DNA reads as TGCGCCAGCAGCTTGGCCGGGTTAGCGGGCCAAGAGACCCAGTACTTC. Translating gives CASSLAGLAGQETQYF. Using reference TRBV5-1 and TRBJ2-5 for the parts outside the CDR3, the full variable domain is KAGVTQTPRYLIKTRGQQVTLSCSPISGHRSVSWYQQTPGQGLQFLFEYFSETQRNKGNFPGRFSGRQFSNSRSEMNVSTLELGDSALYLCASSLAGLAGQETQYFGPGTRLLVL.

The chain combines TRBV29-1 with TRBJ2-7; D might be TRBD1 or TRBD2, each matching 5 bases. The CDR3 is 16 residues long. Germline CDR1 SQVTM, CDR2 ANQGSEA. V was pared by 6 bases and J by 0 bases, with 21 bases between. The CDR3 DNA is TGCAGCGTGGTGTCGGGACCCTGGATAACCTCCTACGAGCAGTACTTC. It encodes CSVVSGPWITSYEQYF.

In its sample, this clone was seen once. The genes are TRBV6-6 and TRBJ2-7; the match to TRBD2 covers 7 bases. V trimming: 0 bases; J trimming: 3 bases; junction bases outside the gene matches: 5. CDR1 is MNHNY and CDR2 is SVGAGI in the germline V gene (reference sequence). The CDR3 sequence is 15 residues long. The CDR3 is CASSYSSASGYEQYF. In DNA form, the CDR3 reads TGTGCCAGCAGTTACTCGTCTGCTAGCGGCTACGAGCAGTACTTC.

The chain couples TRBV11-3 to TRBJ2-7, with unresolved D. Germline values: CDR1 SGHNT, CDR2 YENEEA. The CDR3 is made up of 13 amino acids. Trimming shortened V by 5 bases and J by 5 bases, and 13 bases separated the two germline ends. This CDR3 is CASSPPSAHEQYF. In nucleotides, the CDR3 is TGTGCCAGCAGCCCCCCAAGCGCCCACGAGCAGTACTTC. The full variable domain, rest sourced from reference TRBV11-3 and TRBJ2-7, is EAGVVQSPRYKIIEKKQPVAFWCNPISGHNTLYWYLQNLGQGPELLIRYENEEAVDDSQLPKDRFSAERLKGVDSTLKIQPAELGDSAVYLCASSPPSAHEQYFGPGTRLTVT.

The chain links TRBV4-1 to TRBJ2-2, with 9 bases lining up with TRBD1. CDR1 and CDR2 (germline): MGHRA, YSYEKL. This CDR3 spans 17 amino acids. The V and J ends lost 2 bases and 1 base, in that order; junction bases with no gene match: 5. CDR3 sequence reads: CASSQRWGQGNTGELFF. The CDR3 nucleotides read TGCGCCAGCAGCCAAAGGTGGGGACAGGGGAACACCGGGGAGCTGTTTTTT.

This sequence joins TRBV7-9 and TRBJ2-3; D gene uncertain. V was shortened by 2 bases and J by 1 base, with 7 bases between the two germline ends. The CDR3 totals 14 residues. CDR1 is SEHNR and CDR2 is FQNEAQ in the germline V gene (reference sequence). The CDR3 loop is CASSLSRGTDTQYF. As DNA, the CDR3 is TGTGCCAGCAGCTTATCTCGGGGCACAGATACGCAGTATTTT.